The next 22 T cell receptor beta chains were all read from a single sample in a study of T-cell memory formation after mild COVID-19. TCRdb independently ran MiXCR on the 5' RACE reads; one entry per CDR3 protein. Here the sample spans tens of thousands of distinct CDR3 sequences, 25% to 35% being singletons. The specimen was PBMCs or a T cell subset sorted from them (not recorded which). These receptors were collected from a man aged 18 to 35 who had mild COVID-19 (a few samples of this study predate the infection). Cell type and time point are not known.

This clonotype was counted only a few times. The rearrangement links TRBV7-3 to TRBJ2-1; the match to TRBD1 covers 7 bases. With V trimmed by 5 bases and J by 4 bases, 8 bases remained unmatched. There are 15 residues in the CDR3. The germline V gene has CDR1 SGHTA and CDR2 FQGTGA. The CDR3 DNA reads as TGTGCCAGCAGCGTCACAGGGGAATCGTACAATGAGCAGTTCTTC. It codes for CASSVTGESYNEQFF. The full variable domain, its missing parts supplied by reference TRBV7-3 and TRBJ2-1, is GAGVSQTPSNKVTEKGKYVELRCDPISGHTALYWYRQSLGQGPEFLIYFQGTGAADDSGLPNDRFFAVRPEGSVSTLKIQRTERGDSAVYLCASSVTGESYNEQFFGPGTRLTVL.

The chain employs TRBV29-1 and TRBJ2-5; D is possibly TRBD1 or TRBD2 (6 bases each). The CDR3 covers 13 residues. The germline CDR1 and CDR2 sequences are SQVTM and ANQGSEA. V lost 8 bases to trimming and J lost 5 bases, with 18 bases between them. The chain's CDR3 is CSLPWGAGETQYF. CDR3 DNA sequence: TGCAGCCTCCCGTGGGGGGCGGGGGAGACCCAGTACTTC.

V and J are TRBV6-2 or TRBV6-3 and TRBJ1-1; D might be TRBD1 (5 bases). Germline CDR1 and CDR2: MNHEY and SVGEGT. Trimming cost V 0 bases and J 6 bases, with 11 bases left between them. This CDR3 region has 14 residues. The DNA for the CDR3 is TGTGCCAGCAGTTACTCGGGTTCGGGGGCTGAAGCTTTCTTT. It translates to CASSYSGSGAEAFF.

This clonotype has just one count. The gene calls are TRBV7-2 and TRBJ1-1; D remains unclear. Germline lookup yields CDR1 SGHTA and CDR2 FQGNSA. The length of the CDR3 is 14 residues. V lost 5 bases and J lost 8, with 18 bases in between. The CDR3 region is CASSLSTVQSEAFF. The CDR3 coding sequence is TGTGCCAGCAGCCTTAGTACGGTACAGTCAGAAGCTTTCTTT. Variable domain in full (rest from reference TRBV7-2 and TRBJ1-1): GAGVSQSPSNKVTEKGKDVELRCDPISGHTALYWYRQSLGQGLEFLIYFQGNSAPDKSGLPSDRFSAERTGGSVSTLTIQRTQQEDSAVYLCASSLSTVQSEAFFGQGTRLTVV.

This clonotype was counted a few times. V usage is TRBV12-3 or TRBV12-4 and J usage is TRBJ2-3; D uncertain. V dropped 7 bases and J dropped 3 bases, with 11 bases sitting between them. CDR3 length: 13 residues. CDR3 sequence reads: CASTPIGTDTQYF. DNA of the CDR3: TGTGCCAGCACACCTATCGGAACAGATACGCAGTATTTT.

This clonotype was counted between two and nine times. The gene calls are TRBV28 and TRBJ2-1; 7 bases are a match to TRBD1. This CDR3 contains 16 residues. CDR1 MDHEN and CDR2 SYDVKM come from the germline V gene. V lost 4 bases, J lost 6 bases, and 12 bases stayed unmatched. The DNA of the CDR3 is TGTGCCAGCAGTTACCTCCTAGCCAGGGGGTCCAATGAGCAGTTCTTC. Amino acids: CASSYLLARGSNEQFF.

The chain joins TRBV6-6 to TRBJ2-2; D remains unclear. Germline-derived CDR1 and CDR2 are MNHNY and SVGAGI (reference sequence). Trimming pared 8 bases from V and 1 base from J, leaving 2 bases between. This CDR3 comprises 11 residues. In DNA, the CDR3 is TGTGCCAGCGGGAACACCGGGGAGCTGTTTTTT. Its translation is CASGNTGELFF.

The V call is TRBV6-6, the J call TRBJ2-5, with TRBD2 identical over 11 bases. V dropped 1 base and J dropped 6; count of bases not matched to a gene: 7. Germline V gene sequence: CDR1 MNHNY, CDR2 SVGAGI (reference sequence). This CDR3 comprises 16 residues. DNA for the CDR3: TGTGCCAGCAGTTACTTCTTCGGGACTAGCGGAAAGACCCAGTACTTC. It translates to CASSYFFGTSGKTQYF.

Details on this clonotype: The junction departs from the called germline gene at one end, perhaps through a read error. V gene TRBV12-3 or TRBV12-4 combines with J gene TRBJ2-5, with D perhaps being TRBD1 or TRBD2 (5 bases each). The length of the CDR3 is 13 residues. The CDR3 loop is CASTSGTEENQYF. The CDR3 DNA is TGTGCCAGCACCTCCGGGACCGAAGAGAACCAGTACTTC.

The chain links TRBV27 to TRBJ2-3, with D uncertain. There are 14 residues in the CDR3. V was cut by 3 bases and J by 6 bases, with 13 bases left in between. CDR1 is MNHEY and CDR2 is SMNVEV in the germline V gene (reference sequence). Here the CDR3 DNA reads TGTGCCAGCAGTTTTCGGGCGAAAACGGATACGCAGTATTTT. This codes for CASSFRAKTDTQYF.

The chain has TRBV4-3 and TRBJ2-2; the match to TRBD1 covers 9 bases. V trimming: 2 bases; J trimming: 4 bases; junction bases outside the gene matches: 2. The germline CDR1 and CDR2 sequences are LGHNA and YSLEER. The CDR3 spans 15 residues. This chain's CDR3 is CASSQLTGGTGELFF. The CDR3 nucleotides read TGCGCCAGCAGCCAATTGACAGGGGGCACCGGGGAGCTGTTTTTT.

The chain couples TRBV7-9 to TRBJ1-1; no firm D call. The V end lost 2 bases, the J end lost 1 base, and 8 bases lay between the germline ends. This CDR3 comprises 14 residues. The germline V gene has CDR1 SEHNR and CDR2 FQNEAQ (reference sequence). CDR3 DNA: TGTGCCAGCAGCTTATCTCAGTCGAACACTGAAGCTTTCTTT. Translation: CASSLSQSNTEAFF.

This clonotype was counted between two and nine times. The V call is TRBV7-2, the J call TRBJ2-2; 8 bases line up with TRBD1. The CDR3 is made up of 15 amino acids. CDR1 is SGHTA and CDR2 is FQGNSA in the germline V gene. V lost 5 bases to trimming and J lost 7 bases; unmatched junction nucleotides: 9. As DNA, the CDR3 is TGTGCCAGCAGCCCCCCGGACAGGGAGGACGGGGAGCTGTTTTTT. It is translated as CASSPPDREDGELFF.

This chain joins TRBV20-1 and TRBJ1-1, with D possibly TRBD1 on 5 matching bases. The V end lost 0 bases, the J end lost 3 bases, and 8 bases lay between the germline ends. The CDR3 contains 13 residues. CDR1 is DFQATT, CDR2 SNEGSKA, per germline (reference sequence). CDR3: CSARDREDTEAFF. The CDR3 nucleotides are TGCAGTGCTAGAGACAGGGAGGACACTGAAGCTTTCTTT.

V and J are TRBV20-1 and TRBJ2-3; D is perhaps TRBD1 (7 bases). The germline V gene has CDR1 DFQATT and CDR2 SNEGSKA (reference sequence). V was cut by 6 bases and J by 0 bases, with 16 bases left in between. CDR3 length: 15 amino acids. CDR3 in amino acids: CSALPTGTSTDTQYF. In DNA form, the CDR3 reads TGCAGTGCCCTCCCGACAGGGACTAGCACAGATACGCAGTATTTT.

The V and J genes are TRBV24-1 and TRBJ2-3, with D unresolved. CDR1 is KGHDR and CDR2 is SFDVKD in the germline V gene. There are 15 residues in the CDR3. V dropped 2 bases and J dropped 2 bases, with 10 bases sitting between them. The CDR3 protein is CATSDSMQNTDTQYF. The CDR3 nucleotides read TGTGCCACCAGTGATTCAATGCAGAACACAGATACGCAGTATTTT.

The CDR3 region is CASSDSGSANTGELFF. CDR3 DNA sequence: TGTGCCAGCAGCGATAGCGGGTCCGCGAACACCGGGGAGCTGTTTTTT. This chain uses TRBV3-1 with TRBJ2-2; 7 nucleotides agree with TRBD2. J gave up 0 bases and V 5 bases, and 6 bases lay outside the gene matches. The length of the CDR3 is 16 residues. The germline gives CDR1 LGHDT, CDR2 YNNKEL (reference sequence).

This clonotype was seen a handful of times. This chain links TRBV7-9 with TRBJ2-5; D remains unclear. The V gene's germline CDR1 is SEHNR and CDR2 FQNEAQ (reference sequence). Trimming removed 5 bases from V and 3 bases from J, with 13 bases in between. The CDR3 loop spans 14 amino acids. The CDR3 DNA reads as TGTGCCAGCAGCCGTTCAGGACGGGAAGAGACCCAGTACTTC. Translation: CASSRSGREETQYF.

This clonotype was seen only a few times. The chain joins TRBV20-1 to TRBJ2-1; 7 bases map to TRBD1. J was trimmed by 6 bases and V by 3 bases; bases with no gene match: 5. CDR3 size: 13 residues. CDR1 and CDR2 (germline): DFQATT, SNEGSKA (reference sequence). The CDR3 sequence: CSASRQGPNEQFF. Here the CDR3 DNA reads TGCAGTGCTAGCCGACAGGGCCCCAATGAGCAGTTCTTC.

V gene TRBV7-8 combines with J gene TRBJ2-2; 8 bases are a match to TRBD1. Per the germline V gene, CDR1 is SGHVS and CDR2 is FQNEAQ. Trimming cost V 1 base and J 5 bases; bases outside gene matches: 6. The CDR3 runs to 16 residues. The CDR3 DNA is TGTGCCAGCAGCTTAGAGAGGACAGGGCGGACCGGGGAGCTGTTTTTT. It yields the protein CASSLERTGRTGELFF.

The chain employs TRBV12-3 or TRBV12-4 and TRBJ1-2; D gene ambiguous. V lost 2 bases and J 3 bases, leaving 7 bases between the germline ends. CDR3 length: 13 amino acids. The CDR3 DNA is TGTGCCAGCAGTTTAACCGGTCACTATGGCTACACCTTC. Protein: CASSLTGHYGYTF.

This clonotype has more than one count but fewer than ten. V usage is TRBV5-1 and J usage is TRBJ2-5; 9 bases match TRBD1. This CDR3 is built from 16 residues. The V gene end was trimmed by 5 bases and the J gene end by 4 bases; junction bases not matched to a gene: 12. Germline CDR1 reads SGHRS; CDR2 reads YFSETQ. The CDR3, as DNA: TGCGCCAGCAGTCCTTTCCGGGACAGGGTCGGAGAGACCCAGTACTTC. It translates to CASSPFRDRVGETQYF.